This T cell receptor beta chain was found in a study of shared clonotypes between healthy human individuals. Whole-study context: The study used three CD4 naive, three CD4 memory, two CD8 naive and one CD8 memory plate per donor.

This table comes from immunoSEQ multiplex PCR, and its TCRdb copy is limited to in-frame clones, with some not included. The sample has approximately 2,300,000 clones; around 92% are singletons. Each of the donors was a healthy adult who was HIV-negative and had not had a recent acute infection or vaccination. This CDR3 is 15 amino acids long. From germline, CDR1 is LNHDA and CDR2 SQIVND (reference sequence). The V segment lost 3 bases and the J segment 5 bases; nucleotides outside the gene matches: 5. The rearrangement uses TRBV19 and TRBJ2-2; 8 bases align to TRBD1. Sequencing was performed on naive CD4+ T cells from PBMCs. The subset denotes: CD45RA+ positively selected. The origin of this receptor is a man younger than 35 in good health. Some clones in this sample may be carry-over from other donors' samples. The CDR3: CASSIQGATTGELFF. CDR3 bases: TGTGCCAGTAGTATTCAGGGGGCAACGACCGGGGAGCTGTTTTTT.